This TCR beta chain comes out of a study of cytomegalovirus exposure and HLA in healthy donors. Trimming stripped 2 bases from V and 0 bases from J, with 9 bases between. Looked up from germline, CDR1 is SGHNT and CDR2 is YYREEE (reference sequence). This CDR3 has 15 residues. General study points: The authors excluded some V segments, including TRBV6-2 and TRBV6-3, as indistinguishable. The study listed under 200 cytomegalovirus-associated TCR beta chains. In a later analysis, several top co-occurrence clusters appeared linked to parvovirus B19, influenza, CMV and Epstein-Barr virus.

This PCR relied on a set of 60 Vbeta primers and 13 Jbeta primers. Per the authors' pipeline: Later analysis identified tens of millions of unique TCR beta chains, approximately 10 million shared. TCRdb keeps only in-frame clones here, not all; method: immunoSEQ multiplex PCR. V and J calls and clone size are as listed in that table; D and trimming were resolved from the DNA. The top ten hold about 1.5% of the sample, which has some 130,000 clones, 65% to 80% seen once. Turning to this clone: Its antigen is unknown.

V and J are TRBV5-4 and TRBJ1-3; D possibly corresponds to TRBD1 (6 bases). Sequencing was carried out using PBMCs. This TCR was sampled from a young woman in good health and CMV-seronegative. In nucleotides, the CDR3 is TGTGCCAGCAGCTTAGGGGGTCTCTCTGGAAACACCATATATTTT. Translation gives CASSLGGLSGNTIYF.